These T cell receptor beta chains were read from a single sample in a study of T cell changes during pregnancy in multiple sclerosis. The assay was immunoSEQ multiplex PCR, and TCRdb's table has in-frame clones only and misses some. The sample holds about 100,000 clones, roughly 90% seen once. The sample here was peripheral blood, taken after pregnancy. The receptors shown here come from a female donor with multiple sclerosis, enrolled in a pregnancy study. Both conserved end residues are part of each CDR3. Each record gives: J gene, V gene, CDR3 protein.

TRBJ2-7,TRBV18,CASSSTSGGLSYEQYF
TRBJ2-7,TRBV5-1,CASSLLSGPYEQYF
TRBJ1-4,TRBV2,CASSGDTTASTNEKLFF
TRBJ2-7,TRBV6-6,CASSYDRNYEQYF
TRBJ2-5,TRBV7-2,CASSPLGAPETQYF
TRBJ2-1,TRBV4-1,CASSQGGGGTPGEQFF
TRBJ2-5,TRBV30,CAWRGSRGETQYF
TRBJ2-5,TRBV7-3,CASSLSGQETQYF
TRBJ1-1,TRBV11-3,CASSLSGTANTEAFF
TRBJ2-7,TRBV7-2,CASSPDMKSGGREQYF
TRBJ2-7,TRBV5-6,CASSSVRTSSYEQYF
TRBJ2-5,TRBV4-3,CASSPATAPGETQYF
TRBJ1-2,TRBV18,CASSPGRQRGYTF
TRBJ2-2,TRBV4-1,CASSPQGANTGELFF
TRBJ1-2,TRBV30,CAWTTTGAMGYTF
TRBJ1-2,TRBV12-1,CASSSYRQYGYTF
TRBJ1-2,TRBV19,CASSREDRAGYTF
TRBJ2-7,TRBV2,CASTGTGTGEQYF
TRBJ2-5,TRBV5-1,CASSLLGRGTSQNF
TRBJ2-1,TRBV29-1,CSGGQGTKNEQFF
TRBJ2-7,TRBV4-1,CASSQGIELAGGEQYF
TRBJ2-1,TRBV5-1,CASSLEILSYNEQFF
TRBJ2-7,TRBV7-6,CASSLDNYEQYF
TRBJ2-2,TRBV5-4,CASSPPGLAKTGELFF
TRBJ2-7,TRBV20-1,CSVDEQYF
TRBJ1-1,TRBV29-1,CSVGQGQSTEAFF
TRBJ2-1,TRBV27,CASSPPRGGGVYEQFF
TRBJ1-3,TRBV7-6,CASSPGQGASGDTIYF
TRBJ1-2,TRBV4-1,CASSHPTGNYGYTF
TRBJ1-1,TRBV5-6,CASSPDWGRRNTEAFF
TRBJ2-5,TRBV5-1,CASSLFLAETQYF
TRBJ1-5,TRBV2,CASTLRYFQTGDQPQHF
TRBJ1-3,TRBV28,CASRTAGVNSGNTIYF
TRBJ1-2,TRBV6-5,CASSRGQGNGYTF
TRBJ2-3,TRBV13,CASRQRGGATDTQYF
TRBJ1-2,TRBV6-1,CASTTGTANYGYTF
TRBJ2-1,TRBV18,CASSPRDRGFNEQFF
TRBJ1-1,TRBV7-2,CASSLGGRMNTEAFF
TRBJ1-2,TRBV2,CASSEARTDYGYTF
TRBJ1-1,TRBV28,CASSFTGSPEAFF
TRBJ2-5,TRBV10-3,CAISEGWDRGQETQYF
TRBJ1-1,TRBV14,CASKRQGADTEAFF
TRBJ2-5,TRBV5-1,CASSWGQAGETQYF
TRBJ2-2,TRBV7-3,CASSTQGTGELFF
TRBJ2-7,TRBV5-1,CASSLDLQGASGEQYF
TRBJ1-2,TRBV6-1,CASSELQGLPNYGYTF
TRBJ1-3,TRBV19,CASSIALEGDPGNTIYF
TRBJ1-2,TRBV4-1,CASSQEGAGANYGYTF
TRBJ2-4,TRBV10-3,CAISLDRVGIQYF
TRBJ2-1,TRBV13,CASSPGRGPSYNEQFF
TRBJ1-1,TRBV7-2,CASKTGTTKSEAFF
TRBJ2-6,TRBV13,CASSWGQYGANVLTF
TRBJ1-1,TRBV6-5,CASNGPGQDAFF
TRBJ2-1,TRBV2,CASSVFGAGNYNEQFF
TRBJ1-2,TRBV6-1,CASSENPQGTGYPYGYTF
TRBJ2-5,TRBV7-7,CASSLPPGLAGKETQYF
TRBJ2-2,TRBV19,CASSILAVNTGELFF
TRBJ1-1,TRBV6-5,CASSQPRQLNTEAFF
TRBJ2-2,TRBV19,CASLDRVTGELFF
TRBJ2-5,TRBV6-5,CASSYYVGGRETQYF